This T cell receptor (beta chain) came from a study of T cell clusters in autoimmune cytopenias. Each sample's input was 250 to 300 ng genomic DNA, 40,000 or so genome equivalents. Frequency places this clonotype as medium-sized. The CDR3 totals 14 residues. Germline lookup yields CDR1 LNHDA and CDR2 SQIVND (reference sequence). One tube held mixed TRB-A and TRB-B primer pools for touch-down PCR. After re-calling the multiplex PCR reads, TCRdb lists one entry per CDR3 protein, DNA absent. The sample holds roughly 5,000 distinct CDR3 sequences. This TCR derives from a human donor with an autoimmune cytopenia or autoimmune hepatitis (not recorded which). This chain links TRBV19 with TRBJ1-1. The sample comprised peripheral blood. The CDR3 sequence: CASSIDFRGTEAFF.